The present entry profiles one T cell receptor beta chain with its context. This clonotype was observed many times. The antigen this receptor binds is unknown. No qualities accompany the bases; no much larger clone lies one base away. V loses 1 base at its end and J loses 4 bases; junction bases beyond the gene matches: 7. Counted from cysteine to phenylalanine, this CDR3 has 16 amino acids. Kept here is only the CDR3 DNA, which spans 48 bases and is read in frame from base 1. CDR1 and CDR2 are read off the germline V gene (reference sequence) as LGHDT and YNNKEL. Unsorted PBMC libraries were generated from 2 million PBMCs stored in RNAlater at -80 °C until RNA extraction. Peripheral blood was subjected to Ficoll-Hypaque density gradient centrifugation to isolate PBMCs, which were then cryopreserved in liquid nitrogen. cDNA was synthesized by template-switch 5'RACE using a primer carrying a 10-nucleotide random unique molecular identifier by which each TCR transcript was tagged. Each sequencing run produced over 190 million TCR-beta sequences covering 15-18 subjects. The RNeasy kit was used for extraction of total RNA. TCR-beta VDJ regions were amplified with primers for the TCR constant region and the 5'RACE anchor, using the KAPA Real-time Library Amplification kit. Sample indexes and Illumina adaptors were added in a first PCR, after which library yield was increased in a second PCR. After purification with Ampure beads, the TCR product of roughly 650 bp was size-selected on a 2% E-gel SizeSelection system. Library quality was checked on a Bioanalyzer, concentration was measured with Qubit, and libraries were quantified with the Kapa Library Quantification kit before pooling. An Illumina HiSeq 2500 was used to sequence the libraries paired-end at 2 x 150 bp. To increase sequence diversity, about 25-31% phiX was spiked into each library pool. In the paper's pipeline: The UMI-based MiGEC pipeline processed quality-filtered reads and removed over 80% of raw TCR sequences during error correction. VDJ genes were aligned to IMGT germline references, and each clonotype was defined by a unique CDR3 amino acid sequence together with V-J genes. Clonal expansion, Shannon diversity, and CDR3 relatedness (CalcPairwiseDistances, ClusterSamples) were evaluated with VDJtools, and phylogenetic trees were built with CLCbio workbench. A clone was classed as expanded if it had 8 or more unique UMIs, a cutoff based on coefficient-of-variation modelling across technical triplicates. TCRdb reprocessing: public reads trimmed at Q25 with fastp, clones called with MiXCR, in-frame beta chains kept. Entries are consolidated by CDR3 protein sequence, retaining the most common genes and DNA. What appears here as the V and J calls and clone size reflects TCRdb's work, not the paper's. This sample gives 20,000 or so distinct CDR3 sequences in total; more than 14% of them show up just once. The ten largest account for roughly 14% of the sample.

This sample is drawn from a study of neurological immune-mediated disorders (dated by TCRdb to between 2018 and 2021). Regarding the study in general: The study compared peripheral blood TCR-beta repertoires of HTLV-I-associated myelopathy (HAM/TSP) patients, multiple sclerosis patients and healthy controls using UMI-based sequencing. Alongside PBMC samples, the set of about 100 TCR-beta libraries contained longitudinal samples, technical triplicates, and paired CD4+ and CD8+ T-cell subsets that had been sorted. The cohort included approximately 68 subjects: roughly 15 with HAM/TSP, around 34 with multiple sclerosis, and 20 or so healthy controls.

Results the study describes overall, beyond this receptor: TCR clonal expansion was highest in HAM/TSP patients and lowest in MS patients, with MS patients falling below even healthy controls. No identical CDR3 amino acid sequences were found to be shared among expanded clones across subjects, suggesting that TCR-beta repertoires were private in all groups.

The sequence was collected from a female donor with HTLV-1-associated myelopathy (HAM/TSP). The specimen sequenced was PBMCs. The chain links TRBV3-1 with TRBJ1-2; TRBD1 aligns with 9 central bases. The CDR3 in this case is CASSQARTGVGYGYTF. The DNA sequence follows: TGTGCCAGCAGCCAAGCCAGGACAGGGGTTGGCTATGGCTACACCTTC.